The sequence of this T cell receptor (beta chain) was determined in a study of blood T cell repertoires in COVID-19. Study-wide context: Acute and convalescent COVID-19 samples came from the United States, Italy and Spain. T cells, B-cell-depleted T cells, or PBMCs provided the cDNA or gDNA that served as material.

The V gene's germline CDR1 is SGHTA and CDR2 FQGNSA. Trimming cost V 0 bases and J 5 bases, with 4 bases left between them. This CDR3 is built from 12 residues. Method: immunoSEQ multiplex PCR; TCRdb's copy keeps in-frame clones and lacks some. The sample consists of 200,000 or so clones, 70% to 85% of them appearing once. Cohort assignment relied on participant-reported clinical history. The sequenced sample was PBMCs or T cells enriched from blood (not recorded which). The TCR comes from a woman aged 40 to 50 with acute COVID-19. The V call is TRBV7-2, the J call TRBJ2-5; D is ambiguous. The CDR3 DNA is TGTGCCAGCAGCTTAGCCCCTGAGACCCAGTACTTC. Protein sequence: CASSLAPETQYF.